These 5 T cell receptor beta chains originate from one sample sequenced in a study of T-cell reconstitution after alpha-beta-depleted transplantation in children. Preparation of the TCRbeta library used unique molecular identifiers. TCRdb processed the PCR reads anew with MiXCR; each CDR3 protein has one entry. The table records 150,000 to 250,000 distinct CDR3 sequences, roughly 6.5% of them present only once. The source was PBMCs, collected before TCRalphabeta/CD19-depleted stem cell transplant. These receptor sequences come from a girl under three years old with combined immunodeficiency, due to receive a stem cell transplant.

This clonotype occurred a few times. This chain joins TRBV12-3 or TRBV12-4 and TRBJ2-2; D could derive from TRBD1 or TRBD2 (5 bases each). This CDR3 region has 16 residues. Trimming shortened V by 4 bases and J by 2 bases, and 14 bases separated the two germline ends. DNA for the CDR3: TGTGCCAGCAGTTCACTCAGGGAGATCAACACCGGGGAGCTGTTTTTT. This sequence encodes CASSSLREINTGELFF.

This clonotype was counted at least ten times. V usage is TRBV12-3 or TRBV12-4 and J usage is TRBJ2-1; 10 bases match TRBD2. The trim removed 6 bases at V and 5 bases at J, leaving 10 bases unmatched. The CDR3 runs to 16 residues. The DNA of the CDR3 is TGTGCCAGCAGCACGATCAGCGGGGGGGCGGACAATGAGCAGTTCTTC. Amino acid sequence: CASSTISGGADNEQFF.

Concerning this clonotype itself: An end of the junction does not agree with germline; a read error may underlie this. V gene TRBV10-3 combines with J gene TRBJ2-1; 8 nucleotides align to TRBD2. CDR3 length: 14 residues. The germline gives CDR1 ENHRY, CDR2 SYGVKD. The CDR3 loop reads CAISPTSGYNERFF. The CDR3 DNA sequence: TGTGCCATCAGTCCAACTAGCGGTTACAATGAGCGGTTCTTC.

This clonotype was observed many times. The rearrangement uses TRBV29-1 and TRBJ2-1; D might be TRBD2 (6 bases). The CDR3 spans 10 residues. Trimming pared 4 bases from V and 9 bases from J, leaving 7 bases between. The germline V gene has CDR1 SQVTM and CDR2 ANQGSEA. The CDR3 protein is CSVAGGEQFF. Written as DNA, the CDR3 is TGCAGCGTTGCCGGGGGTGAGCAGTTCTTC.

This clonotype was found many times. The CDR3 DNA is TGTGCCACCAGCAGGGAGGCAGAGCCAGGGCAGTACTTC. Protein product: CATSREAEPGQYF. The genes are TRBV15 and TRBJ2-7; weak D call: TRBD2 (5 bases). Trimming took off 3 bases at V and 9 bases at J, with 15 bases between the two ends. Germline V CDR1 and CDR2: LNHNV, YYDKDF (reference sequence). This CDR3 has 13 residues.